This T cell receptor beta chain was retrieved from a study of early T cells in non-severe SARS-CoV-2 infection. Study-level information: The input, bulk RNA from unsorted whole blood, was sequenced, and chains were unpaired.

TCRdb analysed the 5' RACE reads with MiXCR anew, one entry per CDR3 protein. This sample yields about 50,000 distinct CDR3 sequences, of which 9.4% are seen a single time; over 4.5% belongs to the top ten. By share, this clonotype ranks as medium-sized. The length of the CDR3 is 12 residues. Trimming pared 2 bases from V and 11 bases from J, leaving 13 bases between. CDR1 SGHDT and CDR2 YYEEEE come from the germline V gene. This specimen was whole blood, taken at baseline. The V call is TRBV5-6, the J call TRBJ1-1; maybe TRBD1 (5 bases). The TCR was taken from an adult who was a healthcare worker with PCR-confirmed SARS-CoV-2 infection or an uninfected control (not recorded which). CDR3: CASSFGQGAAFF. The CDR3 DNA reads TGTGCCAGCAGCTTCGGGCAGGGCGCGGCTTTCTTT.